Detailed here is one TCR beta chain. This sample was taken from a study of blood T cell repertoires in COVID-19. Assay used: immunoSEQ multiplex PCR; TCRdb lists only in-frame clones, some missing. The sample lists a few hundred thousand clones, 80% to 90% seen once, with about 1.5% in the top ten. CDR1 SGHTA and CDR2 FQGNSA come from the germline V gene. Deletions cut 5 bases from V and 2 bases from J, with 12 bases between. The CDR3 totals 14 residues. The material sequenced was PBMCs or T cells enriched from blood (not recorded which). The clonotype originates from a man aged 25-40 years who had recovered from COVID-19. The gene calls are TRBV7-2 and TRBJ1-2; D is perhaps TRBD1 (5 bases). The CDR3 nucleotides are TGTGCCAGCAGCCCCAACGGGGGGAACTATGGCTACACCTTC. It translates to CASSPNGGNYGYTF.